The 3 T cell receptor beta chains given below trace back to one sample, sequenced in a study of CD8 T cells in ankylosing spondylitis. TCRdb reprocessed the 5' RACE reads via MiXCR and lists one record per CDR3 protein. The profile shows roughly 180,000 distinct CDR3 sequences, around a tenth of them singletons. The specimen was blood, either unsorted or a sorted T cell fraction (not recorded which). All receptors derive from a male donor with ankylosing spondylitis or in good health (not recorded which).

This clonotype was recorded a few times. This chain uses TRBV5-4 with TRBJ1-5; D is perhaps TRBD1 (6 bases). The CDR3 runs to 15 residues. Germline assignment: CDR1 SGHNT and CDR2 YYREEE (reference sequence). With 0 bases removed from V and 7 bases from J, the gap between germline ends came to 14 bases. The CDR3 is CASSLGLGGDQPQHF. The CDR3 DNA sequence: TGTGCCAGCAGCTTGGGACTAGGGGGGGACCAGCCCCAGCATTTT.

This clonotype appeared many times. The DNA of the CDR3 is TGCAGTACAACGCCGGGGGGGCGCTTGAACATTCAGTACTTC. Amino acids: CSTTPGGRLNIQYF. The chain couples TRBV20-1 to TRBJ2-4; 8 nucleotides line up with TRBD2. This CDR3 contains 14 residues. Germline V gene lookup returns CDR1 DFQATT and CDR2 SNEGSKA (reference sequence). J gave up 7 bases and V 8 bases, and 13 bases lay outside the gene matches.

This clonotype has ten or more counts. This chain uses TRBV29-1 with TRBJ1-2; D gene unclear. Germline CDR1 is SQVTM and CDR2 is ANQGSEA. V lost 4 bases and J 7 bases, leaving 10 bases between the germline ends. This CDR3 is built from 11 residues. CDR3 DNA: TGCAGCGTTGCGGATCCTCGTGGCTACACCTTC. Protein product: CSVADPRGYTF.